Presented here are 21 T cell receptor beta chains from one specimen sequenced in a study of T cell changes during pregnancy in multiple sclerosis. Some clones are missing from TCRdb's copy, which holds only in-frame ones; the method was immunoSEQ multiplex PCR. The sample yields around 48,000 clones, roughly 90% seen once. Sequenced material: CD8+ T cells from peripheral blood mononuclear cells, taken before pregnancy. The receptor source for this set is a female donor with multiple sclerosis, enrolled in a pregnancy study.

J is TRBJ2-3 and V is TRBV7-3; D might be TRBD2 (6 bases). The V and J ends lost 8 bases and 3 bases respectively, with 15 bases between them. The CDR3 loop spans 14 amino acids. The germline CDR1 and CDR2 sequences are SGHTA and FQGTGA. CDR3 region: CASGFGGSTDTQYF. DNA for the CDR3: TGTGCCAGCGGTTTCGGGGGTTCAACAGATACGCAGTATTTT. The full variable domain, rest sourced from reference TRBV7-3 and TRBJ2-3, is GAGVSQTPSNKVTEKGKYVELRCDPISGHTALYWYRQSLGQGPEFLIYFQGTGAADDSGLPNDRFFAVRPEGSVSTLKIQRTERGDSAVYLCASGFGGSTDTQYFGPGTRLTVL.

J is TRBJ2-2 and V is TRBV7-3; tentative D call: TRBD2 (5 bases). This CDR3 has 12 amino acids. V shed 6 bases and J shed 6 bases, with 8 bases lying between them. CDR1 SGHTA and CDR2 FQGTGA come from the germline V gene. The CDR3 here is CASSRRSGELFF. CDR3 in DNA: TGTGCCAGCAGTCGGAGGTCCGGGGAGCTGTTTTTT.

The V gene is TRBV23-1, the J gene TRBJ1-5; D perhaps matches TRBD1 (5 bases). TRBV23-1 is placed among ORFs of uncertain function. Trimming took off 6 bases at V and 0 bases at J, with 9 bases between the two ends. CDR3 length: 14 amino acids. The CDR3 DNA is TGCGCCAGCAGGGGAGGGACTAGCAATCAGCCCCAGCATTTT. Protein sequence: CASRGGTSNQPQHF.

The rearrangement joins TRBV5-1 to TRBJ1-6, with D tentatively TRBD1 (5 bases). The CDR3 is made up of 15 amino acids. Germline V gene data show CDR1 as SGHRS and CDR2 as YFSETQ. The ends were cut back, 4 bases at V and 9 bases at J, with 17 bases in the middle. DNA for the CDR3: TGCGCCAGCAGCCGGAACCGGGGGGAATTTTCACCCCTCCACTTT. This encodes CASSRNRGEFSPLHF.

The chain joins TRBV9 to TRBJ1-2; D gene unclear. The CDR3 loop spans 13 amino acids. V was shortened by 0 bases and J by 5 bases, with 8 bases between the two germline ends. Per germline, CDR1 SGDLS and CDR2 YYNGEE. The CDR3 coding sequence is TGTGCCAGCAGCGTAGGGGGAGGGTATGGCTACACCTTC. This translates into CASSVGGGYGYTF.

The CDR3 DNA is TGTGCCAGCAGCTGGGCAAATGAGCAGTTCTTC. Protein: CASSWANEQFF. The rearrangement uses TRBV7-9 and TRBJ2-1, with unresolved D. Per germline, CDR1 SEHNR and CDR2 FQNEAQ (reference sequence). The CDR3 is made up of 11 amino acids. Trimming cost V 4 bases and J 7 bases, with 5 bases left between them.

The chain carries TRBV6-5 and TRBJ2-1; D is possibly TRBD2 (7 bases). The length of the CDR3 is 15 residues. Germline loops: CDR1 MNHEY, CDR2 SVGAGI. The ends were cut back, 5 bases at V and 8 bases at J, with 19 bases in the middle. The CDR3 reads CASSTTGGRYDEQFF. The CDR3 DNA reads TGTGCCAGCAGTACCACGGGGGGCCGGTATGATGAGCAGTTCTTC.

V is TRBV5-4 and J is TRBJ2-7; 7 bases fit TRBD2. The CDR3 runs 15 residues. Germline loops: CDR1 SGHNT, CDR2 YYREEE (reference sequence). Germline trimming cut 5 bases from V and 1 base from J; bases unmatched to any gene: 9. This CDR3 is CASRFRPGGSYEQYF. Here the CDR3 DNA reads TGTGCCAGCAGGTTTAGGCCGGGGGGTTCCTACGAGCAGTACTTC. The variable domain in full, completed from reference TRBV5-4 and TRBJ2-7, reads ETGVTQSPTHLIKTRGQQVTLRCSSQSGHNTVSWYQQALGQGPQFIFQYYREEENGRGNFPPRFSGLQFPNYSSELNVNALELDDSALYLCASRFRPGGSYEQYFGPGTRLTVT.

The chain carries TRBV6-1 and TRBJ1-1, with D hard to call. Germline V lookup: CDR1 MNHNS, CDR2 SASEGT. The ends were cut back, 7 bases at V and 1 base at J, with 13 bases in the middle. This CDR3 region has 14 residues. The CDR3 reads CASNPRAGNTEAFF. The CDR3 DNA sequence: TGTGCCAGCAACCCGAGGGCGGGGAACACTGAAGCTTTCTTT.

The gene calls are TRBV9 and TRBJ2-3; D call uncertain. Trimming removed 6 bases at V and 0 bases at J, with 17 bases between. Germline V lookup: CDR1 SGDLS, CDR2 YYNGEE. This CDR3 has 16 residues. CDR3 bases: TGTGCCAGCACTCCCCGTTTGAGCCAAAGCACAGATACGCAGTATTTT. Encoded protein: CASTPRLSQSTDTQYF.

The chain carries TRBV5-4 and TRBJ2-3; TRBD2 agrees at 12 bases. The CDR3 spans 18 residues. V dropped 0 bases and J dropped 3; count of bases not matched to a gene: 8. Germline values: CDR1 SGHNT, CDR2 YYREEE (reference sequence). Written as DNA, the CDR3 is TGTGCCAGCAGCTTGGCCCTTCTTGGACTAGCGGGGACAGATACGCAGTATTTT. Translating gives CASSLALLGLAGTDTQYF. Based on the CDR3 plus reference TRBV5-4 and TRBJ2-3, the full variable domain is ETGVTQSPTHLIKTRGQQVTLRCSSQSGHNTVSWYQQALGQGPQFIFQYYREEENGRGNFPPRFSGLQFPNYSSELNVNALELDDSALYLCASSLALLGLAGTDTQYFGPGTRLTVL.

The chain uses TRBV4-1 and TRBJ2-1, with TRBD2 identical over 10 bases. The germline CDR1 and CDR2 sequences are MGHRA and YSYEKL. The J segment lost 6 bases and the V segment lost 2 bases, leaving 4 bases of the junction unmatched. The CDR3 extends over 15 amino acids. In nucleotides, the CDR3 is TGCGCCAGCAGCCAAATTAGCGGGGGGCTCAATGAGCAGTTCTTC. The encoded protein is CASSQISGGLNEQFF.

The CDR3 region has the DNA TGTGCTAGTGTTCCCTCGGTGGGAAACACCATATATTTT. Protein: CASVPSVGNTIYF. The chain carries TRBV12-5 and TRBJ1-3; the D is unclear. Trimming took off 7 bases at V and 4 bases at J, with 11 bases between the two ends. The CDR3 has 13 amino acids. Germline CDR1 and CDR2: LGHNT and FRNRAP.

The chain has TRBV9 and TRBJ1-6, with D perhaps matching TRBD1 (5 bases). The length of the CDR3 is 12 residues. Trimming removed 5 bases at V and 8 bases at J, with 8 bases between. The V gene's germline CDR1 is SGDLS and CDR2 YYNGEE. The chain's CDR3 is CASRGEDSPLHF. DNA for the CDR3: TGTGCCAGCAGGGGGGAGGATTCACCCCTCCACTTT.

J is TRBJ1-2 and V is TRBV10-3, with 7 positions matching TRBD1. The ends lost 6 bases at V and 4 bases at J; junction bases unmatched: 2. Looked up from germline, CDR1 is ENHRY and CDR2 is SYGVKD. The CDR3 spans 12 residues. The DNA of the CDR3 is TGTGCCATCAGGACAGGGACCTATGGCTACACCTTC. Residues: CAIRTGTYGYTF.

This CDR3 is CASSQDLPYEQYF. The DNA of the CDR3 is TGCGCCAGCAGCCAAGACCTCCCCTACGAGCAGTACTTC. V usage is TRBV4-3 and J usage is TRBJ2-7; unclear D gene. The V gene lost 0 bases and the J gene lost 2 bases, with 5 bases spanning the gap. The CDR3 consists of 13 residues. Germline V gene sequence: CDR1 LGHNA, CDR2 YSLEER.

On this clone: The same CDR3 also results from other DNA sequences found in this sample. This chain connects TRBV19 to TRBJ1-1; D ambiguous. This CDR3 comprises 13 residues. V lost 2 bases to trimming and J lost 0 bases, with 4 bases between them. Germline values: CDR1 LNHDA, CDR2 SQIVND (reference sequence). CDR3 nucleotide sequence: TGTGCCAGTAGTATATCCGTGAACACTGAAGCTTTCTTT. Protein: CASSISVNTEAFF. Drawing the rest from reference TRBV19 and TRBJ1-1, the complete variable domain is DGGITQSPKYLFRKEGQNVTLSCEQNLNHDAMYWYRQDPGQGLRLIYYSQIVNDFQKGDIAEGYSVSREKKESFPLTVTSAQKNPTAFYLCASSISVNTEAFFGQGTRLTVV.

The V call is TRBV7-6, the J call TRBJ2-7; the D gene is possibly TRBD1 (5 bases). This CDR3 has 13 residues. Trimming took off 0 bases at V and 3 bases at J, with 6 bases between the two ends. Germline assignment: CDR1 SGHVS and CDR2 FNYEAQ. The CDR3 DNA reads as TGTGCCAGCAGCTTAGCCACAGGCTACGAGCAGTACTTC. It yields the protein CASSLATGYEQYF.

The chain has TRBV4-3 and TRBJ2-2; 10 bases match TRBD2. After removal of 3 bases from V and 1 base from J, the junction contained 2 bases not matched to a gene. This CDR3 contains 16 residues. Germline loops: CDR1 LGHNA, CDR2 YSLEER. Written as DNA, the CDR3 is TGCGCCAGCAGCCAGTCTAGCGGGGGGAACACCGGGGAGCTGTTTTTT. It codes for CASSQSSGGNTGELFF.

This rearrangement joins TRBV6-5 to TRBJ2-1, with TRBD1 matching over 10 bases. Looked up from germline, CDR1 is MNHEY and CDR2 is SVGAGI. This CDR3 spans 14 amino acids. V gave up 5 bases and J gave up 7 bases; unmatched junction bases: 5. The CDR3 DNA is TGTGCCAGCAGTCCGGGACAGGGGTGGAATGAGCAGTTCTTC. This encodes CASSPGQGWNEQFF.

With respect to this clone: At one boundary the junction diverges from the germline segment, which might be a read error. The gene calls are TRBV14 and TRBJ2-7, with D possibly matching TRBD2 (5 bases). Germline CDR1 is SGHDN and CDR2 is FVKESK. There are 14 residues in the CDR3. This chain's CDR3 is CASSQDPGVVRAVF. CDR3 nucleotides: TGTGCCAGCAGCCAAGATCCCGGGGTGGTTCGGGCCGTTTTC.